Below, one T cell receptor beta chain is given with its context. Its antigen is not known. From germline, CDR1 is LGHNA and CDR2 YSLEER. The CDR3 spans 15 residues. Trimming stripped 4 bases from V and 2 bases from J, with 14 bases between. The data belong to a study of cytomegalovirus exposure and HLA in healthy donors. Study-wide results and caveats: Later, TCR association rates were found to vary by HLA locus, highest for DRB1 and lowest for HLA-C.

The PCR ran on 60 Vbeta and 13 Jbeta primers. The assay was immunoSEQ multiplex PCR, and TCRdb's table has in-frame clones only and misses some. The sample table sets out 60,000 to 80,000 clones. Input material: PBMCs. The sequence was obtained from a man aged 35 to 55 in good health and CMV-seronegative. The chain uses TRBV4-3 and TRBJ1-2; a possible D gene is TRBD1 (5 bases). Here the CDR3 DNA reads TGCGCCAGCAGCCCCGGAGGGGCGCGGAACTATGGCTACACCTTC. Amino acids: CASSPGGARNYGYTF.